Following are 25 T cell receptor beta chains from one sample sequenced in a study of T cell repertoires in cytomegalovirus infection (dated by TCRdb to 2018 to 2020). The sample's treatment or condition label, in plain terms: in vitro stimulation with specific CMV peptide epitopes to enrich CMV-specific T cells. The antigens these receptors bind are not known. TCRdb shows the sequencer as Illumina HiSeq 1500. TCRdb reran the public reads through fastp at Q25 and MiXCR, keeping productive beta chains. Each CDR3 protein appears once, grouped with its most common genes and DNA. This sample comprises approximately 910,000 distinct CDR3 sequences, under 40% of them detected only once. The top ten clones comprise under 15% of the sample. Sequencing was performed on cultured CD8+ T cells from PBMCs, taken from culture after CMV antigen stimulation. Receptors originate from a human donor in good health (CMV status not recorded). Some clones in this sample may be carry-over from other donors' samples.

The chain joins TRBV12-3 or TRBV12-4 to TRBJ2-4; D is uncertain. This CDR3 has 14 amino acids. V lost 3 bases and J lost 0, with 6 bases in between. This CDR3 reads CASSFVVAKNIQYF. The CDR3 DNA follows: TGTGCCAGCAGTTTCGTTGTAGCCAAAAACATTCAGTACTTC.

The chain uses TRBV19 and TRBJ1-1; D remains ambiguous. The CDR3 has 14 amino acids. V gave up 3 bases and J gave up 4 bases, with 12 bases separating them. The germline V gene encodes CDR1 LNHDA and CDR2 SQIVND (reference sequence). CDR3 bases: TGTGCCAGTAGTATGACAAGTAGGTTCACTGAAGCTTTCTTT. Amino acids: CASSMTSRFTEAFF.

This rearrangement joins TRBV7-9 to TRBJ1-6; possibly TRBD1 for D (6 bases). The V end was cut by 4 bases, the J end by 14 bases, with 24 bases between. The germline V gene encodes CDR1 SEHNR and CDR2 FQNEAQ (reference sequence). This CDR3 is built from 16 residues. CDR3 region: CASSSWTVPKPTALHF. In nucleotides, the CDR3 is TGTGCCAGCAGCTCCTGGACAGTGCCGAAACCTACGGCCCTCCACTTT. The full variable domain, rest sourced from reference TRBV7-9 and TRBJ1-6, is DTGVSQNPRHKITKRGQNVTFRCDPISEHNRLYWYRQTLGQGPEFLTYFQNEAQLEKSRLLSDRFSAERPKGSFSTLEIQRTEQGDSAMYLCASSSWTVPKPTALHFGNGTRLTVT.

The J gene is TRBJ2-3, the V gene TRBV7-2; D ambiguous. CDR1 is SGHTA, CDR2 FQGNSA, per germline. V was cut by 6 bases and J by 5 bases, with 6 bases left in between. The CDR3 covers 11 residues. The CDR3 sequence is CASRSRDTQYF. CDR3 DNA: TGTGCCAGCAGATCACGAGATACGCAGTATTTT.

As for this clonotype: Germline and junction disagree at one end, which may indicate a read error. J is TRBJ1-3 and V is TRBV2; no reliable D call. The CDR3 sequence is 11 residues long. CDR1 is SNHLY and CDR2 is FYNNEI in the germline V gene. CDR3 bases: TGTGCCAGCATTGAAAGGAACACCATATATTTT. It translates to CASIERNTIYF.

The rearrangement uses TRBV12-3 or TRBV12-4 and TRBJ1-5; 7 positions agree with TRBD1. With V trimmed by 3 bases and J by 6 bases, 8 bases remained unmatched. The CDR3 sequence is 15 residues long. CDR3 nucleotide sequence: TGTGCCAGCAGTTTCGGGCAGGGGGGCGGTCAGCCCCAGCATTTT. Translated, it gives CASSFGQGGGQPQHF.

This clonotype turned up a few times. This chain joins TRBV6-5 and TRBJ2-1; the match to TRBD1 covers 7 bases. J was trimmed by 0 bases and V by 7 bases; bases with no gene match: 3. This CDR3 has 14 residues. Germline CDR1 and CDR2: MNHEY and SVGAGI. This CDR3 is CASMTGSSYNEQFF. The CDR3 DNA follows: TGTGCCAGCATGACAGGGAGCTCCTACAATGAGCAGTTCTTC.

In its sample, this clonotype was seen once. A single base separates this from a much larger clone, so it may be a read error. The chain uses TRBV7-6 and TRBJ2-2; D might be TRBD1 or TRBD2, each matching 7 bases. The CDR3 runs 14 residues. Germline V gene sequence: CDR1 SGHVS, CDR2 FNYEAQ. The CDR3 sequence is CVSSRTGEGGELFF. Here the CDR3 DNA reads TGTGTCAGCAGCCGAACAGGGGAGGGCGGGGAGCTGTTTTTT.

This clonotype was seen a handful of times. The chain uses TRBV10-2 and TRBJ1-6; D is unresolved. There are 13 residues in the CDR3. Germline V lookup: CDR1 WSHSY, CDR2 SAAADI. Trimming removed 2 bases at V and 7 bases at J, with 6 bases between. The CDR3 region has the DNA TGCGCCAGCAGTGAGCAGTCAAATTCACCCCTCCACTTT. It translates to CASSEQSNSPLHF.

The genes are TRBV7-9 and TRBJ1-2; possibly TRBD1 for D (5 bases). Between the trimmed V and J ends, which lost 5 bases and 10 bases, there was a span of 17 bases. CDR3 length equals 13 residues. Germline loops: CDR1 SEHNR, CDR2 FQNEAQ (reference sequence). CDR3 DNA sequence: TGTGCCAGCAGCGGGACTGGGAATAGCGACTACACCTTC. Its translation is CASSGTGNSDYTF.

This clonotype was recorded only once. This sequence joins TRBV6-5 and TRBJ2-1, with TRBD2 matching 12 bases. Trimming removed 6 bases from V and 9 bases from J; junction bases left unmatched: 9. Germline V CDR1 and CDR2: MNHEY, SVGAGI. The CDR3 is 15 amino acids. The CDR3 loop is CASSSSGGGNGEQFF. Here the CDR3 DNA reads TGTGCCAGCAGCTCTAGCGGGGGGGGTAATGGTGAGCAGTTCTTC.

The chain combines TRBV12-3 or TRBV12-4 with TRBJ2-4; tentatively, D is TRBD2 (6 bases). V lost 2 bases, J lost 3 bases, and 11 bases lay in between. This CDR3 has 15 amino acids. The CDR3 region has the DNA TGTGCCAGCAGTTTATCCATCGGGGGCAAAAACATTCAGTACTTC. It yields the protein CASSLSIGGKNIQYF.

The CDR3 spells CSARVGGGAETQYF. In DNA, the CDR3 is TGCAGTGCTAGAGTTGGCGGGGGGGCTGAGACGCAGTATTTT. V usage is TRBV20-1 and J usage is TRBJ2-3, with 9 bases that match TRBD2. The CDR3 runs 14 residues. From germline, CDR1 is DFQATT and CDR2 SNEGSKA (reference sequence). V shed 1 base and J 9 bases; nucleotides not matched to a gene: 8.

This clonotype was observed a few times. The chain joins TRBV3-1 to TRBJ2-1, with TRBD1 as a possible D gene (6 bases). In germline, CDR1 is LGHDT, CDR2 YNNKEL (reference sequence). The V and J ends lost 4 bases and 10 bases respectively, with 11 bases between them. This CDR3 spans 12 amino acids. The CDR3 DNA sequence: TGTGCCAGCAGCCCGACAGGCAAAGAGCAGTTCTTC. It encodes CASSPTGKEQFF.

This chain joins TRBV5-6 and TRBJ2-5; D possibly corresponds to TRBD2 (6 bases). The CDR3 length is 16 residues. V gave up 1 base and J gave up 2 bases, with 15 bases separating them. CDR1 is SGHDT and CDR2 is YYEEEE in the germline V gene. CDR3 DNA sequence: TGTGCCAGCAGCTTGATCTGGGCGGGGAATCAAGAGACCCAGTACTTC. This translates into CASSLIWAGNQETQYF.

This clonotype came up a few times. This chain links TRBV7-9 with TRBJ2-7; D possibly corresponds to TRBD2 (5 bases). The germline V gene has CDR1 SEHNR and CDR2 FQNEAQ (reference sequence). This CDR3 comprises 14 residues. Trimming took 5 bases from V and 2 from J, leaving 13 bases between them. The CDR3 bases are TGTGCCAGCAGCCCCAGCAGCGGAGCCTACGAGCAGTACTTC. Protein product: CASSPSSGAYEQYF.

Only one count was recorded for this clonotype. V gene TRBV19 combines with J gene TRBJ2-3; possible D gene TRBD2, 6 bases. This CDR3 is built from 14 residues. Germline V gene sequence: CDR1 LNHDA, CDR2 SQIVND (reference sequence). V was clipped by 3 bases and J by 2 bases, with 9 bases between them. The DNA of the CDR3 is TGTGCCAGTAGTATTAGCGGTATCACAGATACGCAGTATTTT. Its protein is CASSISGITDTQYF.

This clonotype was recorded at least ten times. The CDR3 DNA sequence: TGTGCCAGCAGCTGGACAGGGGAAGAGAATCAGCCCCAGCATTTT. This translates into CASSWTGEENQPQHF. This rearrangement joins TRBV7-9 to TRBJ1-5; 9 bases line up with TRBD1. CDR1 is SEHNR and CDR2 is FQNEAQ in the germline V gene (reference sequence). Unmatched junction bases numbered 5, after V lost 4 bases and J lost 4 bases. CDR3 length equals 15 residues.

V is TRBV27 and J is TRBJ2-3; 7 positions match TRBD2. Germline CDR1 MNHEY, CDR2 SMNVEV (reference sequence). V was clipped by 7 bases and J by 2 bases; unmatched bases: 9. The CDR3 runs 15 residues. The CDR3 sequence is CASNALAAHTDTQYF. The CDR3 DNA reads as TGTGCCAGCAATGCTCTAGCGGCCCACACAGATACGCAGTATTTT.

This clonotype occurred a few times. The chain is built from TRBV12-3 or TRBV12-4 and TRBJ2-1; D ambiguous. This CDR3 has 16 amino acids. V lost 0 bases to trimming and J lost 0 bases, with 9 bases between them. The CDR3 region is CASSLAPVSSYNEQFF. The DNA for the CDR3 is TGTGCCAGCAGTTTAGCCCCCGTGAGCTCCTACAATGAGCAGTTCTTC.

There are many counts of this clonotype. The chain recombines TRBV7-8 with TRBJ2-1, with D maybe TRBD1 (6 bases). Germline CDR1 and CDR2: SGHVS and FQNEAQ. The CDR3 is made up of 13 amino acids. The V end lost 5 bases, the J end lost 6 bases, and 11 bases lay between the germline ends. The CDR3 loop reads CASSITGSNEQFF. The CDR3 nucleotides are TGTGCCAGCAGCATCACAGGGTCCAATGAGCAGTTCTTC.

This clonotype was detected a few times. The chain joins TRBV25-1 to TRBJ1-5; D is undetermined. This CDR3 has 14 amino acids. V dropped 4 bases and J dropped 5 bases, with 12 bases sitting between them. Germline CDR1 MGHDK, CDR2 SYGVNS. The CDR3 reads CASSGGSGDQPQHF. In nucleotides, the CDR3 is TGTGCCAGCAGTGGAGGAAGCGGAGATCAGCCCCAGCATTTT.

The chain recombines TRBV5-6 with TRBJ1-5; D not certain. Germline lookup yields CDR1 SGHDT and CDR2 YYEEEE. This CDR3 comprises 15 residues. The V and J ends lost 3 bases and 3 bases respectively, with 13 bases between them. Here the CDR3 reads CASSSHPGDNQPQHF. The CDR3 nucleotides read TGTGCCAGCAGCTCCCATCCGGGTGACAATCAGCCCCAGCATTTT.

This clonotype was counted only a few times. This rearrangement joins TRBV5-6 to TRBJ2-5, with D possibly being TRBD1 (5 bases). Germline CDR1 is SGHDT and CDR2 is YYEEEE. Between the trimmed V and J ends, which lost 0 bases and 0 bases, there was a span of 18 bases. There are 18 residues in the CDR3. This chain's CDR3 is CASSLAGLRRRDQETQYF. The CDR3 nucleotides are TGTGCCAGCAGCTTGGCTGGCCTCCGCCGCAGGGACCAAGAGACCCAGTACTTC.

The chain is built from TRBV7-9 and TRBJ2-7; D remains ambiguous. Trimming took off 2 bases at V and 4 bases at J, with 9 bases between the two ends. CDR3 length: 13 residues. Per the germline V gene, CDR1 is SEHNR and CDR2 is FQNEAQ (reference sequence). The CDR3 region is CASSLISRYEQYF. CDR3 sequence (DNA): TGTGCCAGCAGCTTAATAAGTAGGTACGAGCAGTACTTC. Full variable domain (outside the CDR3, taken from reference TRBV7-9 and TRBJ2-7): DTGVSQNPRHKITKRGQNVTFRCDPISEHNRLYWYRQTLGQGPEFLTYFQNEAQLEKSRLLSDRFSAERPKGSFSTLEIQRTEQGDSAMYLCASSLISRYEQYFGPGTRLTVT.